This TCR beta chain comes out of a study of cytomegalovirus exposure and HLA in healthy donors. Broader study findings: A later analysis found TCR association rates differed by HLA locus, highest for DRB1 and lowest for HLA-C. Most TCRs appeared rarely, but some public TCRs recurred in many donors.

Healthy bone marrow donors supplied every sample. A word on this clone: Its specificity is not known.

PCR employed 60 Vbeta and 13 Jbeta primers. Clones were sequenced by immunoSEQ multiplex PCR, and TCRdb holds only the in-frame ones, with some missing. The profile shows roughly 150,000 clones, approximately 78% of them singletons. Germline loops: CDR1 GTSNPN, CDR2 SVGIG (reference sequence). V lost 4 bases, J lost 3 bases, and 21 bases lay in between. The CDR3 spans 16 residues. Sequenced input: PBMCs. This chain uses TRBV30 with TRBJ1-1; D is perhaps TRBD1 (5 bases). This clonotype was sampled from a girl under 10 years old in good health and CMV-seropositive. The CDR3 spells CAWNLILTGMDTEAFF. The CDR3 DNA reads as TGTGCCTGGAATCTAATATTAACAGGTATGGACACTGAAGCTTTCTTT. Full variable domain (remainder filled in from reference TRBV30 and TRBJ1-1): SQTIHQWPATLVQPVGSPLSLECTVEGTSNPNLYWYRQAAGRGLQLLFYSVGIGQISSEVPQNLSASRPQDRQFILSSKKLLLSDSGFYLCAWNLILTGMDTEAFFGQGTRLTVV.